This T cell receptor beta chain comes out of a study of cytomegalovirus exposure and HLA in healthy donors. Study-wide results and caveats: The study labeled 164 TCR beta chains cytomegalovirus-associated.

V lost 5 bases, J lost 2 bases, and 7 bases lay in between. CDR1 and CDR2 from the germline V gene are SEHNR and FQNEAQ (reference sequence). The CDR3 covers 12 residues. Turning to this clone: Its target is not known.

Both 60 Vbeta primers and 13 Jbeta primers went into the PCR. This table comes from immunoSEQ multiplex PCR, and its TCRdb copy is limited to in-frame clones, with some not included. The repertoire holds some 140,000 clones, with around 83% as singletons. The origin of this receptor is a male donor in good health and CMV-seropositive. Sample: PBMCs. The chain uses TRBV7-9 and TRBJ2-7; unclear D gene. The CDR3 DNA sequence: TGTGCCAGCAGCCCGAGCCCCTACGAGCAGTACTTC. It is translated as CASSPSPYEQYF. The complete variable domain, with remaining parts taken from reference TRBV7-9 and TRBJ2-7, reads DTGVSQNPRHKITKRGQNVTFRCDPISEHNRLYWYRQTLGQGPEFLTYFQNEAQLEKSRLLSDRFSAERPKGSFSTLEIQRTEQGDSAMYLCASSPSPYEQYFGPGTRLTVT.